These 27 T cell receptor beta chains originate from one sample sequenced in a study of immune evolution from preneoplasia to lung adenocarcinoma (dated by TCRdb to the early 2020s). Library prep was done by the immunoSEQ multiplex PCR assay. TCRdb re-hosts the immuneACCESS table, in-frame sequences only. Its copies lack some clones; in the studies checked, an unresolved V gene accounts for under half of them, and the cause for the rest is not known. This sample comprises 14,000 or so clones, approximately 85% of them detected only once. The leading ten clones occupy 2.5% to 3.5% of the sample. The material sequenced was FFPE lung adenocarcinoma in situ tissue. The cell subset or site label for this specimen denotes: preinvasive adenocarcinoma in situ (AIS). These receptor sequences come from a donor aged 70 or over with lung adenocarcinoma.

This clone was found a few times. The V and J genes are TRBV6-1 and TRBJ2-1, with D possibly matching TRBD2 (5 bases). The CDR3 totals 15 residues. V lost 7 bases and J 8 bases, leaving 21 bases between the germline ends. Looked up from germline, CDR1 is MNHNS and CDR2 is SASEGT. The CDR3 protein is CASILRTGIRDEQFF. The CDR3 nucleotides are TGTGCCAGCATCCTTCGGACTGGAATTCGAGATGAGCAGTTCTTC.

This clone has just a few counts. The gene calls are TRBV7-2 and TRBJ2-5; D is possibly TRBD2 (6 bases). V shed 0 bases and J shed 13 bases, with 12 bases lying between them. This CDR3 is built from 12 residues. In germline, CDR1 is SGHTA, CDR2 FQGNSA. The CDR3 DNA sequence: TGTGCCAGCAGCTTAGCGCTGGGGGGTGGGTACTTC. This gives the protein CASSLALGGGYF.

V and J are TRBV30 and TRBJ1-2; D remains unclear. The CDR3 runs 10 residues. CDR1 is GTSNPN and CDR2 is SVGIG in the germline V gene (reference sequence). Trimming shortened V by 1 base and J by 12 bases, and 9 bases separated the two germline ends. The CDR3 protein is CAWSDRMHTF. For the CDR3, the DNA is TGTGCCTGGAGTGACCGGATGCACACCTTC.

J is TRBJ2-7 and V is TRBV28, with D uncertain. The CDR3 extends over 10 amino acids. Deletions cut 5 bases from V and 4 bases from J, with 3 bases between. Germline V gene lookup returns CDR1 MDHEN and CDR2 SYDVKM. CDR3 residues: CASSGYEQYF. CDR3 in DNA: TGTGCCAGCAGTGGGTACGAGCAGTACTTC.

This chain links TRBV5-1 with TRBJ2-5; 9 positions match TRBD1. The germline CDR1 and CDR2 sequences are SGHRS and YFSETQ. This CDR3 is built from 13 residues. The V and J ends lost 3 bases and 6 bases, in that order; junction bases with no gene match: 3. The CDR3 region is CASSSGQGKTQYF. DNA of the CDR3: TGCGCCAGCAGCTCCGGACAGGGGAAGACCCAGTACTTC.

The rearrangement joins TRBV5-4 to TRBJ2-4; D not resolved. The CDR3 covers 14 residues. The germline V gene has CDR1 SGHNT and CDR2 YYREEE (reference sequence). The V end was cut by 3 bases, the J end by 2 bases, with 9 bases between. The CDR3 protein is CASSSRKSKNIQYF. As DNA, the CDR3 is TGTGCCAGCAGCTCCCGAAAATCCAAAAACATTCAGTACTTC.

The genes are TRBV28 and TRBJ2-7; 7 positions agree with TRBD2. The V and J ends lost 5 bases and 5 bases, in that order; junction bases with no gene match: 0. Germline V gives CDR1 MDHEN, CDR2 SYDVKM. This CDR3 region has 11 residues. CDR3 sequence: CASSGRDEQYF. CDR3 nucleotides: TGTGCCAGCAGTGGGAGGGACGAGCAGTACTTC.

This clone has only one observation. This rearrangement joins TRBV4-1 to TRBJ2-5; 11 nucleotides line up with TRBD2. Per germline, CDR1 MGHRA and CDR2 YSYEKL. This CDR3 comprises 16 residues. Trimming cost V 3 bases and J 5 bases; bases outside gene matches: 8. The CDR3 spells CASSQLTSGSRETQYF. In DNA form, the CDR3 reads TGCGCCAGCAGCCAGTTAACTAGCGGGAGTCGGGAGACCCAGTACTTC.

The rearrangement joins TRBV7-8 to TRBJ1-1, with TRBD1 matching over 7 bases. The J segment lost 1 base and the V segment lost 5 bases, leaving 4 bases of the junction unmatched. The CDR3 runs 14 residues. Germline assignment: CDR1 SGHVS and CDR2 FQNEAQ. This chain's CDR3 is CASSGRGWNTEAFF. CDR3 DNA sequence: TGTGCCAGCAGCGGCAGGGGGTGGAACACTGAAGCTTTCTTT.

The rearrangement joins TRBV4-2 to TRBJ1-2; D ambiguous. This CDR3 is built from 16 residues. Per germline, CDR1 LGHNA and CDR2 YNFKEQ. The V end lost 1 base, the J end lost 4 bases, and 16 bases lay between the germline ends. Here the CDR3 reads CASSQGVGINIYGYTF. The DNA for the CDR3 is TGTGCCAGCAGCCAAGGGGTCGGGATTAATATCTATGGCTACACCTTC.

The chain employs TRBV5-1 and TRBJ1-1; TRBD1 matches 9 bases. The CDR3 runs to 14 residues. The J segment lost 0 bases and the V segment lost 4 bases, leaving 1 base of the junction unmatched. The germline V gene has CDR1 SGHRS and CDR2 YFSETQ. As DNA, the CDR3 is TGCGCCAGCAGCCGGACAGGGGTGAACACTGAAGCTTTCTTT. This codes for CASSRTGVNTEAFF. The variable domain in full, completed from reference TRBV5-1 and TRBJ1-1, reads KAGVTQTPRYLIKTRGQQVTLSCSPISGHRSVSWYQQTPGQGLQFLFEYFSETQRNKGNFPGRFSGRQFSNSRSEMNVSTLELGDSALYLCASSRTGVNTEAFFGQGTRLTVV.

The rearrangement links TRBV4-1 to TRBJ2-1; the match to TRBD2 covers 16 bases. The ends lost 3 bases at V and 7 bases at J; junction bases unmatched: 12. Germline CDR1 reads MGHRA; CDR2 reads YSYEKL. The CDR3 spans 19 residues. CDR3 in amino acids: CASSQPGLAGGPSTNEQFF. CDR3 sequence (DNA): TGCGCCAGCAGCCAGCCGGGACTAGCGGGAGGGCCCTCAACGAATGAGCAGTTCTTC.

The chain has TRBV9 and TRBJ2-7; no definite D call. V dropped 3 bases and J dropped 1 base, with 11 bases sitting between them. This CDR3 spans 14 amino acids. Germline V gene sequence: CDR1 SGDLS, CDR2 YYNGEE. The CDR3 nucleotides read TGTGCCAGCAGCGCCAGCACGCGGTCCTACGAGCAGTACTTC. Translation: CASSASTRSYEQYF.

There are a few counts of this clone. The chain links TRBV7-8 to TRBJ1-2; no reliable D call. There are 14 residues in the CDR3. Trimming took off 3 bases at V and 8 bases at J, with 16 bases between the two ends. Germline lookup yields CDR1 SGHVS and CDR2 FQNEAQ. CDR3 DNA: TGTGCCAGCAGCTTTCTTTCTTCTACGGGGGGCTACACCTTC. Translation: CASSFLSSTGGYTF.

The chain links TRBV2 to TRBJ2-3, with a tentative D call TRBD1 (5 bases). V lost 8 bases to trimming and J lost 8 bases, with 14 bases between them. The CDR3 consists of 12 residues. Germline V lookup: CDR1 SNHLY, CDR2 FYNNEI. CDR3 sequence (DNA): TGTGCCAGCCACCAGGGCTTTGGTACGCAGTATTTT. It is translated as CASHQGFGTQYF.

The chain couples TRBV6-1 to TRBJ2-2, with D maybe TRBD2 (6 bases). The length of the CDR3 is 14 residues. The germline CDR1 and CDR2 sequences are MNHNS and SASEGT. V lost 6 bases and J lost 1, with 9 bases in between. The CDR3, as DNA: TGTGCCAGCAGACTAGCCGAGAACACCGGGGAGCTGTTTTTT. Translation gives CASRLAENTGELFF.

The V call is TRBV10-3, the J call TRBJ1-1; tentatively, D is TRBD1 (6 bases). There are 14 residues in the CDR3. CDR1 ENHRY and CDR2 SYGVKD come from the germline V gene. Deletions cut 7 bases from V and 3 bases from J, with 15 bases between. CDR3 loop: CAITPGRGYTEAFF. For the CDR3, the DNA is TGTGCCATCACCCCCGGCAGGGGCTACACTGAAGCTTTCTTT.

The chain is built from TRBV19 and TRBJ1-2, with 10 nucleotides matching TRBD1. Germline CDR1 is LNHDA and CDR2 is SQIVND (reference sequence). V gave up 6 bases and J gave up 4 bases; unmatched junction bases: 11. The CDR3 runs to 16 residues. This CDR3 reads CASSRTGTGVGYGYTF. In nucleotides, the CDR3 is TGTGCCAGTAGCAGGACCGGGACAGGGGTTGGCTATGGCTACACCTTC.

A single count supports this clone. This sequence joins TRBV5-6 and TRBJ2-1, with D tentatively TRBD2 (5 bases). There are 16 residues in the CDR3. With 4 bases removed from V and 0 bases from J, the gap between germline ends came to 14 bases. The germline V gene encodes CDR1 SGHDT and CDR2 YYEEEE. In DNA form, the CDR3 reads TGTGCCAGCAGCCTCCCTAGCTGGAGCTCCTACAATGAGCAGTTCTTC. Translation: CASSLPSWSSYNEQFF.

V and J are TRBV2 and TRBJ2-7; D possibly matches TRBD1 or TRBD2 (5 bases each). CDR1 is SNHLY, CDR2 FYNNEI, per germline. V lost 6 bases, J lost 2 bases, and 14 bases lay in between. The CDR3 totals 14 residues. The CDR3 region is CASSLGTGPYEQYF. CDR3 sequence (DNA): TGTGCCAGCAGCCTTGGGACGGGGCCCTACGAGCAGTACTTC.

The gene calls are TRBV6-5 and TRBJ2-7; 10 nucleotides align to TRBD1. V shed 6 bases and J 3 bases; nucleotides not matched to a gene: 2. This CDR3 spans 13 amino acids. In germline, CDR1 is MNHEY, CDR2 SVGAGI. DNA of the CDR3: TGTGCCAGCAGGGGGACAGGGGACTACGAGCAGTACTTC. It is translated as CASRGTGDYEQYF.

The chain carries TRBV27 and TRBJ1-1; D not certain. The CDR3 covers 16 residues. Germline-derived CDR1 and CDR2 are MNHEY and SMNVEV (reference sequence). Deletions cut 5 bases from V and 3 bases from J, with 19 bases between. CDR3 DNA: TGTGCCAGCAGTACTTGGACGGGAAAAGGCTACACTGAAGCTTTCTTT. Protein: CASSTWTGKGYTEAFF.

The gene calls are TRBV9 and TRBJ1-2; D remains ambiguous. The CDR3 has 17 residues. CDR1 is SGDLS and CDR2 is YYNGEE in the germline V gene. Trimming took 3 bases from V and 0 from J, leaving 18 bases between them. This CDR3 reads CASSGLQRVDANYGYTF. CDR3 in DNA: TGTGCCAGCAGCGGTCTTCAACGGGTAGACGCTAACTATGGCTACACCTTC.

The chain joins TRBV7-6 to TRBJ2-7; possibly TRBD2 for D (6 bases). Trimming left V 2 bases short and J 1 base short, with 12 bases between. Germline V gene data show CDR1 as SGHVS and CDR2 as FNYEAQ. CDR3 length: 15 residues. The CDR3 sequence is CASSLRAGPSYEQYF. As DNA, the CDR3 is TGTGCCAGCAGCTTACGGGCGGGACCATCCTACGAGCAGTACTTC.

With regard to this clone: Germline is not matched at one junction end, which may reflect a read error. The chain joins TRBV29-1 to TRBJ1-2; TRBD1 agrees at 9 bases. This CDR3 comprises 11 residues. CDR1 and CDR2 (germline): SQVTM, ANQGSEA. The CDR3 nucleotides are TGCAGCGTTGATTTGGAGACAGGGGGGCCCTTC. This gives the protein CSVDLETGGPF. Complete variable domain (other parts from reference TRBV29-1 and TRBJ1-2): SAVISQKPSRDICQRGTSLTIQCQVDSQVTMMFWYRQQPGQSLTLIATANQGSEATYESGFVIDKFPISRPNLTFSTLTVSNMSPEDSSIYLCSVDLETGGPFGSGTRLTVV.

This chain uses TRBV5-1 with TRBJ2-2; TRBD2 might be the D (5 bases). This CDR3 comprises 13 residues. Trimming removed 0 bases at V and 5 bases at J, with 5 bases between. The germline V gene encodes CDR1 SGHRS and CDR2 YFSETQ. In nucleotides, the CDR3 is TGCGCCAGCAGCTTGGCGGGAACCGGGGAGCTGTTTTTT. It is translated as CASSLAGTGELFF.

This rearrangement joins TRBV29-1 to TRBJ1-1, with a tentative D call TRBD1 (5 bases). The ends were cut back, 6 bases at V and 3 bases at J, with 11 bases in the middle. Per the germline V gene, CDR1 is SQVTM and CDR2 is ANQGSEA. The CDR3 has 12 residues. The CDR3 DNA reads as TGCAGCGTGGGGGAGTCGGACACTGAAGCTTTCTTT. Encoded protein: CSVGESDTEAFF.